This TCR beta chain was retrieved from a study of CD8 T cells in acute hepatitis C reinfection. The time point was: naive CD8 control sorted from an acute-time-point sample. The repertoire was sequenced with immunoSEQ multiplex PCR; TCRdb's copy has only in-frame clones and lacks some. Altogether 30,000 to 45,000 clones are present, 80% to 90% being singletons, with the ten largest covering 9.5% to 12%. The germline CDR1 and CDR2 sequences are SGHRS and YFSETQ. The CDR3 is made up of 12 amino acids. V was cut by 8 bases and J by 4 bases, with 12 bases left in between. The source of this sequence is a woman under 30 who spontaneously cleared hepatitis C infection. The chain recombines TRBV5-1 with TRBJ1-1; D remains ambiguous. Sequencing used naive CD8+ T cells from PBMCs. CDR3 sequence (DNA): TGCGCCAGTCATGGAGGTGGCACTGAAGCTTTCTTT. Its translation: CASHGGGTEAFF.